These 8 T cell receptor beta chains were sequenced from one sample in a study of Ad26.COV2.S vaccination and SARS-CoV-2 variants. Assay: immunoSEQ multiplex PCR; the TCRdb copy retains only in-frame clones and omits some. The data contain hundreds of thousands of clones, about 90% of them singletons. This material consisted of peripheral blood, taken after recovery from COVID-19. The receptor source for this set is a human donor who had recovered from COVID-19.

The CDR3 region is CASKGQGPYEQYF. CDR3 nucleotides: TGTGCCAGCAAAGGACAGGGTCCCTACGAGCAGTACTTC. The V gene is TRBV6-6, the J gene TRBJ2-7, with 8 nucleotides matching TRBD1. V was pared by 7 bases and J by 2 bases, with 4 bases of the junction left unmatched. Per germline, CDR1 MNHNY and CDR2 SVGAGI (reference sequence). The CDR3 consists of 13 residues.

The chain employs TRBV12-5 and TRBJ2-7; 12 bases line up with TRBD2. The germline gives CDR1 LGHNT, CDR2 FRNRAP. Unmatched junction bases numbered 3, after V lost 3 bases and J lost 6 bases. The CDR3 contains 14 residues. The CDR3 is CASGLLAGGLEQYF. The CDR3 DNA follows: TGTGCTAGTGGTTTACTAGCGGGGGGACTCGAGCAGTACTTC.

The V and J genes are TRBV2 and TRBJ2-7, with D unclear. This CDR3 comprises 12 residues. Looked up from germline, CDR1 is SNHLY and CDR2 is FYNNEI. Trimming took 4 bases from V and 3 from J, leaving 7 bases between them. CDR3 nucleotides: TGTGCCAGCAGTGTTCATAGCTACGAGCAGTACTTC. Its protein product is CASSVHSYEQYF.

The CDR3: CASSQDGATGDTEAFF. CDR3 nucleotides: TGCGCCAGCAGCCAAGATGGGGCCACAGGGGACACTGAAGCTTTCTTT. This rearrangement joins TRBV4-3 to TRBJ1-1; 7 bases align to TRBD1. This CDR3 comprises 16 residues. CDR1 LGHNA and CDR2 YSLEER come from the germline V gene. V gave up 0 bases and J gave up 3 bases; unmatched junction bases: 7.

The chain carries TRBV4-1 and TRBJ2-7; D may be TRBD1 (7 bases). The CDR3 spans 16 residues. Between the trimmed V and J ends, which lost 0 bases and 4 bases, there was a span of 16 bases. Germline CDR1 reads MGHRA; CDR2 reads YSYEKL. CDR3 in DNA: TGCGCCAGCAGCCAAGATGGGGCAGGGGGGTATTACGAGCAGTACTTC. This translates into CASSQDGAGGYYEQYF.

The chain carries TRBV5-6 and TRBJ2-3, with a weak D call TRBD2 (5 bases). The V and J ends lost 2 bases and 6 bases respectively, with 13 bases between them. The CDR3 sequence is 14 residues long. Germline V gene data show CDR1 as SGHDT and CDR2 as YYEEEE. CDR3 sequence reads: CASSFADLSDTQYF. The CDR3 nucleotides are TGTGCCAGCAGCTTCGCGGACTTATCGGATACGCAGTATTTT. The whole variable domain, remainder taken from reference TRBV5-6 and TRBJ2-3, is DAGVTQSPTHLIKTRGQQVTLRCSPKSGHDTVSWYQQALGQGPQFIFQYYEEEERQRGNFPDRFSGHQFPNYSSELNVNALLLGDSALYLCASSFADLSDTQYFGPGTRLTVL.

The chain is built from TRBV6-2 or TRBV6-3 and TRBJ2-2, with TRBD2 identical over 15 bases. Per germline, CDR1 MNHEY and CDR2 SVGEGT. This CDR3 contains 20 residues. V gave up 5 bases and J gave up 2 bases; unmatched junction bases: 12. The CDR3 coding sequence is TGTGCCAGCAGTGGCGAGTCCGGGACTAGCGGGGGGACAAACACCGGGGAGCTGTTTTTT. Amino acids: CASSGESGTSGGTNTGELFF.

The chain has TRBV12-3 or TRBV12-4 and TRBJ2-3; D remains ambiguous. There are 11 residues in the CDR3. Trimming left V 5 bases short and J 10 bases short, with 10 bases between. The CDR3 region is CASSKPHAQYF. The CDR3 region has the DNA TGTGCCAGCAGTAAACCCCACGCGCAGTATTTT.